A single sample gave rise to the 25 T cell receptor beta chains below, sequenced in a study of regulatory T cells in long-lasting Graves disease. The time point was: newly diagnosed GD, antithyroid drugs for less than 3 months. PBMC-extracted RNA yielded the TCR library. CDR3 regions were amplified by Arm-PCR using iRepertoire HTBI primers to build TCR beta libraries. Using its own MiXCR run on the multiplex PCR reads, TCRdb lists one record per CDR3 protein. The table has some 370,000 distinct CDR3 sequences, about 11% seen once; the top ten hold under 20%. These data were also filed under a second study, of T cells in Graves' hyperthyroidism and ophthalmopathy.

This specimen consisted of peripheral blood mononuclear cells (PBMCs), obtained at new diagnosis, from a patient treated with antithyroid drugs. The source of these receptors is a woman aged 18 to 35 with Graves disease.

This clonotype was seen at least ten times. A much larger clonotype is one base distant, so this may be a read error. The V call is TRBV6-2 or TRBV6-3, the J call TRBJ1-2; D ambiguous. The V end lost 4 bases, the J end lost 2 bases, and 2 bases lay between the germline ends. The germline V gene has CDR1 MNHEY and CDR2 SVGEGT. The CDR3 is made up of 11 amino acids. DNA for the CDR3: TGTGCCAGCAGTTCCAACTATGGCTACACCTTC. Its translation: CASSSNYGYTF.

This clonotype was counted ten times or more. V gene TRBV20-1 combines with J gene TRBJ1-4; 9 positions agree with TRBD1. Trimming took 7 bases from V and 7 from J; bases not matched to a gene: 16. Per germline, CDR1 DFQATT and CDR2 SNEGSKA (reference sequence). The CDR3 is made up of 16 amino acids. CDR3 nucleotide sequence: TGCAGTGTCGTTAAGTCGGGGAGACAGGGGGGTGAAAAACTGTTTTTT. Translation: CSVVKSGRQGGEKLFF.

The chain uses TRBV20-1 and TRBJ1-2, with D possibly TRBD1 on 6 matching bases. Deletions cut 4 bases from V and 4 bases from J, with 34 bases between. From germline, CDR1 is DFQATT and CDR2 SNEGSKA (reference sequence). CDR3 length: 20 amino acids. CDR3 loop: CSAIPPLLAGRGDDGYGYTF. The CDR3 DNA reads TGCAGTGCTATCCCCCCTTTGCTAGCGGGCAGGGGCGACGATGGCTATGGCTACACCTTC.

This clonotype was recorded many times. J is TRBJ2-1 and V is TRBV29-1; TRBD1 might be the D (6 bases). Per the germline V gene, CDR1 is SQVTM and CDR2 is ANQGSEA. CDR3 size: 16 residues. Trimming removed 2 bases from V and 0 bases from J, with 14 bases in between. The DNA of the CDR3 is TGCAGCGTTGAATCCAGGGGCCACCGCTCCTACAATGAGCAGTTCTTC. Translation: CSVESRGHRSYNEQFF.

As to this clonotype: A far larger clone is one nucleotide away, so this likely arose from a read error. The chain carries TRBV13 and TRBJ2-7, with D uncertain. Germline CDR1 PRHDT, CDR2 FYEKMQ (reference sequence). This CDR3 region has 13 residues. V lost 6 bases to trimming and J lost 1 base, with 10 bases between them. CDR3 bases: TGTGCCAGCAGTTTCGACCTATCCTACGAGCAGTACTTC. Amino acids: CASSFDLSYEQYF.

This clonotype was counted many times. The V call is TRBV30, the J call TRBJ2-3; 12 positions match TRBD2. After removal of 1 base from V and 4 bases from J, the junction contained 6 bases not matched to a gene. CDR1 and CDR2 from the germline V gene are GTSNPN and SVGIG (reference sequence). The CDR3 spans 16 residues. The CDR3 reads CAWSGGLAGRADTQYF. The CDR3 nucleotides are TGTGCCTGGAGTGGTGGACTAGCGGGGCGAGCAGATACGCAGTATTTT. The full variable domain, rest sourced from reference TRBV30 and TRBJ2-3, is SQTIHQWPATLVQPVGSPLSLECTVEGTSNPNLYWYRQAAGRGLQLLFYSVGIGQISSEVPQNLSASRPQDRQFILSSKKLLLSDSGFYLCAWSGGLAGRADTQYFGPGTRLTVL.

The chain carries TRBV4-3 and TRBJ1-2, with TRBD1 as a possible D gene (6 bases). Trimming pared 1 base from V and 12 bases from J, leaving 15 bases between. Germline V lookup: CDR1 LGHNA, CDR2 YSLEER. The CDR3 is made up of 13 amino acids. In nucleotides, the CDR3 is TGCGCCAGCAGCCAAGCTTCGGGAACAGGGAACACCTTC. Residues: CASSQASGTGNTF.

This clonotype was observed at least ten times. The chain couples TRBV20-1 to TRBJ2-7; the D gene is possibly TRBD1 (5 bases). V was trimmed by 5 bases and J by 5 bases, leaving 13 bases between them. The germline V gene encodes CDR1 DFQATT and CDR2 SNEGSKA (reference sequence). The CDR3 is made up of 12 amino acids. The CDR3 loop is CSAPRWGDEQYF. In DNA, the CDR3 is TGCAGTGCTCCCCGGTGGGGCGACGAGCAGTACTTC.

Concerning this clonotype itself: A much larger clone lies a single base off, so this may be a read error. The gene calls are TRBV4-1 and TRBJ2-7; D is unresolved. Germline V gene data show CDR1 as MGHRA and CDR2 as YSYEKL. The CDR3 sequence is 14 residues long. The V end was cut by 3 bases, the J end by 5 bases, with 14 bases between. The DNA for the CDR3 is TGCGCCAGCAGCCAGCACAACCAGAGGAACGAGCAGTACTTC. This codes for CASSQHNQRNEQYF.

This chain connects TRBV11-2 to TRBJ2-7, with no clear D. The CDR3 extends over 14 amino acids. The V gene lost 0 bases and the J gene lost 5 bases, with 11 bases spanning the gap. Germline V gene lookup returns CDR1 SGHAT and CDR2 FQNNGV. The CDR3 loop reads CASSLDPDENEQYF. The CDR3 nucleotides are TGTGCCAGCAGCTTAGATCCGGACGAAAACGAGCAGTACTTC.

V gene TRBV7-2 combines with J gene TRBJ2-1; 8 nucleotides align to TRBD2. From germline, CDR1 is SGHTA and CDR2 FQGNSA. This CDR3 region has 13 residues. V lost 0 bases, J lost 14 bases, and 6 bases stayed unmatched. The chain's CDR3 is CASSLAREGTEFF. Written as DNA, the CDR3 is TGTGCCAGCAGCTTAGCCCGGGAGGGGACTGAGTTCTTC.

Comment on this clonotype: One end of the junction fails to match germline, which may point to a read error. This chain connects TRBV12-5 to TRBJ1-2; D uncertain. The CDR3 extends over 12 amino acids. Germline V lookup: CDR1 LGHNT, CDR2 FRNRAP. The CDR3 sequence: CASGLASYGYAF. The CDR3 DNA is TGTGCTAGTGGTTTGGCCAGCTATGGCTACGCCTTC.

The chain joins TRBV28 to TRBJ2-5; unclear D gene. Germline V gene lookup returns CDR1 MDHEN and CDR2 SYDVKM. The ends were cut back, 5 bases at V and 9 bases at J, with 4 bases in the middle. The CDR3 spans 9 residues. CDR3 protein: CASSPPQYF. The CDR3 region has the DNA TGTGCCAGCAGTCCACCCCAGTACTTC. Combining the CDR3 with reference TRBV28 and TRBJ2-5 gives the whole variable domain DVKVTQSSRYLVKRTGEKVFLECVQDMDHENMFWYRQDPGLGLRLIYFSYDVKMKEKGDIPEGYSVSREKKERFSLILESASTNQTSMYLCASSPPQYFGPGTRLLVL.

This clonotype has ten or more counts. This chain links TRBV6-5 with TRBJ1-5, with D uncertain. Per germline, CDR1 MNHEY and CDR2 SVGAGI. Trimming shortened V by 0 bases and J by 1 base, and 10 bases separated the two germline ends. The length of the CDR3 is 16 residues. The CDR3 DNA reads as TGTGCCAGCAGTTACTCAGGGAGCAGGAGCAATCAGCCCCAGCATTTT. The encoded protein is CASSYSGSRSNQPQHF.

With respect to this clonotype: Just one base apart from a much larger clone, this may be a read error. The chain has TRBV6-2 or TRBV6-3 and TRBJ2-4, with D possibly matching TRBD2 (6 bases). The CDR3 spans 13 residues. Trimming removed 6 bases from V and 9 bases from J, with 15 bases in between. Germline CDR1 MNHEY, CDR2 SVGEGT. CDR3 sequence (DNA): TGTGCCAGCAGGGAATTCTGGAGGGCCATTCAGTACTTC. Its translation: CASREFWRAIQYF.

The sample holds a few counts of this clonotype. V is TRBV11-2 and J is TRBJ2-7; tentatively, D is TRBD1 (6 bases). Trimming took 0 bases from V and 5 from J, leaving 14 bases between them. Germline V gene data show CDR1 as SGHAT and CDR2 as FQNNGV. The CDR3 loop spans 15 amino acids. CDR3 region: CASSLERGSSHEQYF. The CDR3 DNA follows: TGTGCCAGCAGCTTAGAGAGGGGGAGCAGCCACGAGCAGTACTTC.

The sample holds many counts of this clonotype. The rearrangement links TRBV2 to TRBJ1-5; a weak D match, TRBD1 (6 bases). CDR3 size: 15 residues. Germline-derived CDR1 and CDR2 are SNHLY and FYNNEI. The V gene lost 3 bases and the J gene lost 2 bases, with 11 bases spanning the gap. The CDR3 spells CASSEDSQGNQPQHF. The CDR3 DNA reads as TGTGCCAGCAGTGAGGACAGCCAAGGCAATCAGCCCCAGCATTTT.

Comment on this clonotype: A much more abundant neighbour one base away suggests this may be a read error. CDR3 DNA sequence: TGTGCCAGCAGTCCTCCCGGGACTAGCGGTTCCCACGAGCAGTACTTC. As protein: CASSPPGTSGSHEQYF. The J gene is TRBJ2-7, the V gene TRBV12-3 or TRBV12-4; 11 nucleotides match TRBD2. The CDR3 is 16 amino acids. Trimming cost V 5 bases and J 5 bases; bases outside gene matches: 11.

This clonotype was recorded many times. V is TRBV27 and J is TRBJ2-3; D not certain. CDR3 size: 14 residues. V gave up 3 bases and J gave up 3 bases, with 10 bases separating them. CDR1 MNHEY and CDR2 SMNVEV come from the germline V gene (reference sequence). The CDR3, as DNA: TGTGCCAGCAGTTTCACGGCAGATACAGATACGCAGTATTTT. Translating it yields CASSFTADTDTQYF.

This clonotype was seen ten or more times. J is TRBJ2-5 and V is TRBV12-5; perhaps TRBD1 as D (7 bases). The CDR3 covers 14 residues. V lost 6 bases to trimming and J lost 5 bases, with 16 bases between them. CDR1 is LGHNT, CDR2 FRNRAP, per germline. The CDR3 coding sequence is TGTGCTAGTGGCCGCTTTCAGGGGGGTGAGACCCAGTACTTC. Amino acids: CASGRFQGGETQYF.

The chain couples TRBV30 to TRBJ2-1; 10 bases map to TRBD2. Germline V CDR1 and CDR2: GTSNPN, SVGIG (reference sequence). This CDR3 is built from 15 residues. J lost 7 bases, V lost 3 bases, and 9 bases had no gene match. This CDR3 reads CAWRKNQREGNEQFF. As DNA, the CDR3 is TGTGCCTGGAGGAAGAACCAGCGGGAGGGTAATGAGCAGTTCTTC.

In its sample, this clonotype was seen many times. This sequence joins TRBV20-1 and TRBJ2-5; D tentatively fits TRBD1 or TRBD2 (5 bases each). CDR1 and CDR2 (germline): DFQATT, SNEGSKA (reference sequence). Trimming took 2 bases from V and 0 from J, leaving 13 bases between them. The CDR3 is 15 amino acids. This CDR3 reads CSARSGRADQETQYF. The CDR3 nucleotides read TGCAGTGCTAGATCAGGGCGGGCCGACCAAGAGACCCAGTACTTC.

Many counts were recorded for this clonotype. This sequence joins TRBV12-3 or TRBV12-4 and TRBJ2-7; no firm D call. The CDR3 is 14 residues long. The V gene lost 4 bases and the J gene lost 3 bases, with 13 bases spanning the gap. CDR3 amino acids: CASSSKMTGYEQYF. CDR3 bases: TGTGCCAGCAGTTCCAAGATGACTGGCTACGAGCAGTACTTC.

The J gene is TRBJ1-1, the V gene TRBV19; 12 bases are shared with TRBD1. The ends lost 10 bases at V and 3 bases at J; junction bases unmatched: 9. This CDR3 has 15 amino acids. The germline CDR1 and CDR2 sequences are LNHDA and SQIVND (reference sequence). The CDR3 here is CATAGTGGYHTEAFF. CDR3 nucleotide sequence: TGTGCCACGGCCGGGACAGGGGGCTATCACACTGAAGCTTTCTTT.

The rearrangement uses TRBV4-1 and TRBJ2-3, with 9 bases aligning to TRBD2. This CDR3 is 16 amino acids long. With V trimmed by 1 base and J by 1 base, 3 bases remained unmatched. The germline V gene has CDR1 MGHRA and CDR2 YSYEKL. CDR3 in amino acids: CASSQVAGEGTDTQYF. CDR3 nucleotide sequence: TGCGCCAGCAGCCAAGTAGCGGGGGAGGGCACAGATACGCAGTATTTT.